This T cell receptor beta chain was retrieved from a study of T cells in Graves' hyperthyroidism and ophthalmopathy. As for the study in general: Peripheral blood was obtained at initial diagnosis, preceding any treatment.

Overall study findings and caveats: Ophthalmopathy stood apart from stable hyperthyroidism in a 13 V-J model.

Ophthalmopathy patients had moderate-to-severe active disease, CAS ≥3, NOSPECS ≥4, and disease duration under 3 months. Patients were excluded for uncontrolled infection, other autoimmune disease, pregnancy or lactation. CDR3 length: 13 residues. In germline, CDR1 is SQVTM, CDR2 ANQGSEA. With 5 bases removed from V and 8 bases from J, the gap between germline ends came to 13 bases. This clonotype came up a few times. Its target is unknown. Researchers took RNA transcripts and amplified the TCR beta CDR3 regions from them. A first-round RT-PCR of the TCR CDR3 used the HTBI primer set. TCRdb redid the calling of the multiplex PCR reads with MiXCR, one entry per CDR3 protein. The sample has 450,000 to 650,000 distinct CDR3 sequences, 17% seen once; the top ten hold 17%.

The V call is TRBV29-1, the J call TRBJ1-6, with a tentative D call TRBD1 (5 bases). This receptor was identified in a young woman with Graves' ophthalmopathy. The sequencing sample was made of blood. CDR3: CSVQDKEHSPLHF. The CDR3 DNA reads TGCAGCGTTCAGGACAAAGAGCATTCACCCCTCCACTTT.